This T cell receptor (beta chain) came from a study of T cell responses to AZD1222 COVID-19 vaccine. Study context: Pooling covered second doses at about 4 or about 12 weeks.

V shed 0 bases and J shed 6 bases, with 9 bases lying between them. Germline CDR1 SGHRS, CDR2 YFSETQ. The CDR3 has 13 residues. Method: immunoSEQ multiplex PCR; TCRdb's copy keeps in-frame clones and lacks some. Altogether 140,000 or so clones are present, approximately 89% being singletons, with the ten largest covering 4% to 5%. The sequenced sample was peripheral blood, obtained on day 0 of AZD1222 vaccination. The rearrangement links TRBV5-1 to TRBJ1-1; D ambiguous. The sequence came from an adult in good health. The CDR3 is CASSLVGYAEAFF. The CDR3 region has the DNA TGCGCCAGCAGCTTGGTAGGGTACGCTGAAGCTTTCTTT.